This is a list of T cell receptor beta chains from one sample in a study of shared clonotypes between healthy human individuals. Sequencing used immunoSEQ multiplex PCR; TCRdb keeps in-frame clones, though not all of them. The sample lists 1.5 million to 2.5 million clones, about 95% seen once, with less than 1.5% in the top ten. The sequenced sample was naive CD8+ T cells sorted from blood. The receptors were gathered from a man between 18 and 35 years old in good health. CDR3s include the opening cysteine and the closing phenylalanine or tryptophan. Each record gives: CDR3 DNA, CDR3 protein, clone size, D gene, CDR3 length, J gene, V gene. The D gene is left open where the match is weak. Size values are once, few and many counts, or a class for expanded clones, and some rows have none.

CDR3 DNA: TGTGCCAGCAGCGTAGGGACTTCCCGATACGAGCAGTACTTC
CDR3 protein: CASSVGTSRYEQYF
clone size: .
D gene: .
CDR3 length: 14
J gene: TRBJ2-7
V gene: TRBV9

CDR3 DNA: TGTGCCAGCAGTGGACGCGGGGGGAACACAGATACGCAGTATTTT
CDR3 protein: CASSGRGGNTDTQYF
clone size: .
D gene: TRBD2
CDR3 length: 15
J gene: TRBJ2-3
V gene: TRBV2

CDR3 DNA: TGTGCCTGGAGTGGAGAGACCCAGTACTTC
CDR3 protein: CAWSGETQYF
clone size: few
D gene: .
CDR3 length: 10
J gene: TRBJ2-5
V gene: TRBV30

CDR3 DNA: TGTGCTAGCAGCCCTGTAGCGGGAGGGTCCTACGAGCAGTACTTC
CDR3 protein: CASSPVAGGSYEQYF
clone size: .
D gene: TRBD2
CDR3 length: 15
J gene: TRBJ2-7
V gene: TRBV7-7

CDR3 DNA: TGTGCCAGCAGCTTGGGTGTAGAGGCTTTCTTT
CDR3 protein: CASSLGVEAFF
clone size: .
D gene: .
CDR3 length: 11
J gene: TRBJ1-1
V gene: TRBV5-6

CDR3 DNA: TGTGCCAGCAGACCCTGGACAGAATTAAATGAAAAACTGTTTTTT
CDR3 protein: CASRPWTELNEKLFF
clone size: .
D gene: .
CDR3 length: 15
J gene: TRBJ1-4
V gene: TRBV6-6

CDR3 DNA: TGTGCCAGCAGTTACGTTGAGGGTGAGCAGTTCTTC
CDR3 protein: CASSYVEGEQFF
clone size: .
D gene: .
CDR3 length: 12
J gene: TRBJ2-1
V gene: TRBV6-5

CDR3 DNA: TGCGCCAGCAGCCAGGGGCCTAACACCGGGGAGCTGTTTTTT
CDR3 protein: CASSQGPNTGELFF
clone size: .
D gene: .
CDR3 length: 14
J gene: TRBJ2-2
V gene: TRBV4-1

CDR3 DNA: TGTGCCAGTACCGCAGGGTTCAGCTCTGGAAACACCATATATTTT
CDR3 protein: CASTAGFSSGNTIYF
clone size: once
D gene: .
CDR3 length: 15
J gene: TRBJ1-3
V gene: TRBV19

CDR3 DNA: TGTGCCAGCAGCGAAGGGGGCGAAGGGGCCAAAAACATTCAGTACTTC
CDR3 protein: CASSEGGEGAKNIQYF
clone size: .
D gene: TRBD1
CDR3 length: 16
J gene: TRBJ2-4
V gene: TRBV14

CDR3 DNA: TGTGCCAGCAAACCTAACAGGGGGGATAGCAATCAGCCCCAGCATTTT
CDR3 protein: CASKPNRGDSNQPQHF
clone size: .
D gene: .
CDR3 length: 16
J gene: TRBJ1-5
V gene: TRBV21-1

CDR3 DNA: TGTGCCACCAGCAGGGACAGGGGGTCCTCCTACGAGCAGTACTTC
CDR3 protein: CATSRDRGSSYEQYF
clone size: .
D gene: TRBD1
CDR3 length: 15
J gene: TRBJ2-7
V gene: TRBV15

CDR3 DNA: TGTGCCAGCAGTGAAGGGAGACTAGGTTCCTACGAGCAGTACTTC
CDR3 protein: CASSEGRLGSYEQYF
clone size: .
D gene: .
CDR3 length: 15
J gene: TRBJ2-7
V gene: TRBV2

CDR3 DNA: TGTGCCAGCAGCGTAGCTGGCGGGTTAGAGACCCAGTACTTC
CDR3 protein: CASSVAGGLETQYF
clone size: .
D gene: .
CDR3 length: 14
J gene: TRBJ2-5
V gene: TRBV9

CDR3 DNA: TGTGCCAGCGAAGGACTAGCGGGGGCGAACACCGGGGAGCTGTTTTTT
CDR3 protein: CASEGLAGANTGELFF
clone size: many
D gene: TRBD2
CDR3 length: 16
J gene: TRBJ2-2
V gene: TRBV13

CDR3 DNA: TGCGCCAGCAGCTTTACTAGCGGGGGGCTCACAGATACGCAGTATTTT
CDR3 protein: CASSFTSGGLTDTQYF
clone size: .
D gene: TRBD2
CDR3 length: 16
J gene: TRBJ2-3
V gene: TRBV5-1

CDR3 DNA: TGTGCCAGCAGTACCAAGACAGGGGGTGCCTACGAGCAGTACTTC
CDR3 protein: CASSTKTGGAYEQYF
clone size: .
D gene: TRBD1
CDR3 length: 15
J gene: TRBJ2-7
V gene: TRBV6-5

CDR3 DNA: TGTGCCACGGGACTCAGTGAAGATACGCAGTATTTT
CDR3 protein: CATGLSEDTQYF
clone size: .
D gene: .
CDR3 length: 12
J gene: TRBJ2-3
V gene: TRBV27

CDR3 DNA: TGTGCCAGCAGCTCTGGGGACAAGAACTACGAGCAGTACTTC
CDR3 protein: CASSSGDKNYEQYF
clone size: .
D gene: .
CDR3 length: 14
J gene: TRBJ2-7
V gene: TRBV5-4

CDR3 DNA: TGTGCCAGCAGCTTAGAACTCGACACCTCTAACTATGGCTACACCTTC
CDR3 protein: CASSLELDTSNYGYTF
clone size: .
D gene: .
CDR3 length: 16
J gene: TRBJ1-2
V gene: TRBV13

CDR3 DNA: TGTGCCAGCAGTTTACAGAGGACAGGGGAGTATGGCTACACCTTC
CDR3 protein: CASSLQRTGEYGYTF
clone size: once
D gene: TRBD1
CDR3 length: 15
J gene: TRBJ1-2
V gene: TRBV27

CDR3 DNA: TGTGCCAGCAGCTCGGGAGTCGACAAAAAACTGTTTTTT
CDR3 protein: CASSSGVDKKLFF
clone size: .
D gene: .
CDR3 length: 13
J gene: TRBJ1-4
V gene: TRBV5-6

CDR3 DNA: TGTGCCAGCAGTTCGGGACTACCCTCCTACAATGAGCAGTTCTTC
CDR3 protein: CASSSGLPSYNEQFF
clone size: .
D gene: TRBD2
CDR3 length: 15
J gene: TRBJ2-1
V gene: TRBV6-5

CDR3 DNA: TGTGCCAGCAGCTTGGCGGCAGCATACGAGCAGTACTTC
CDR3 protein: CASSLAAAYEQYF
clone size: .
D gene: .
CDR3 length: 13
J gene: TRBJ2-7
V gene: TRBV5-6

CDR3 DNA: TGCGCCAGCAGCCACGGGGGGCTCTCCTACGAGCAGTACTTC
CDR3 protein: CASSHGGLSYEQYF
clone size: .
D gene: .
CDR3 length: 14
J gene: TRBJ2-7
V gene: TRBV4-1

CDR3 DNA: TGTGCCCGGGGGAAGAGGGACGACGGGGTTCAGCCCCAGCATTTT
CDR3 protein: CARGKRDDGVQPQHF
clone size: .
D gene: .
CDR3 length: 15
J gene: TRBJ1-5
V gene: TRBV15

CDR3 DNA: TGCGCCAGCAGCCAAGGGTTCCCGAGCTCCTACAATGAGCAGTTCTTC
CDR3 protein: CASSQGFPSSYNEQFF
clone size: .
D gene: .
CDR3 length: 16
J gene: TRBJ2-1
V gene: TRBV4-3

CDR3 DNA: TGCAGCGTTGAAGATTCGCTGGGATGGAGCAATCAGCCCCAGCATTTT
CDR3 protein: CSVEDSLGWSNQPQHF
clone size: .
D gene: .
CDR3 length: 16
J gene: TRBJ1-5
V gene: TRBV29-1

CDR3 DNA: TGTGCCAGCAGCCTCACAAAAGGGGGAAGGTCACCCCTCCACTTT
CDR3 protein: CASSLTKGGRSPLHF
clone size: .
D gene: .
CDR3 length: 15
J gene: TRBJ1-6
V gene: TRBV14

CDR3 DNA: TGTGCCAACTCGGGGTCGAACGATTACAATGAGCAGTTCTTC
CDR3 protein: CANSGSNDYNEQFF
clone size: .
D gene: .
CDR3 length: 14
J gene: TRBJ2-1
V gene: TRBV6-1

CDR3 DNA: TGTGCCAGCAGTTTTGTGACTAGCGGGAGGGCAGACAATGAGCAGTTCTTC
CDR3 protein: CASSFVTSGRADNEQFF
clone size: .
D gene: TRBD2
CDR3 length: 17
J gene: TRBJ2-1
V gene: TRBV27

CDR3 DNA: TGTGCCAGCTCACAGGACAGCTTACTCTATGGCTACACCTTC
CDR3 protein: CASSQDSLLYGYTF
clone size: .
D gene: .
CDR3 length: 14
J gene: TRBJ1-2
V gene: TRBV18

CDR3 DNA: TGTGCCAGCAGCGTAGGTGAGGGCCTCACTAATGAAAAACTGTTTTTT
CDR3 protein: CASSVGEGLTNEKLFF
clone size: .
D gene: .
CDR3 length: 16
J gene: TRBJ1-4
V gene: TRBV9

CDR3 DNA: TGTGCCAGCAGTTATTATTGGGGGGAGGATGCTTTCTTT
CDR3 protein: CASSYYWGEDAFF
clone size: .
D gene: .
CDR3 length: 13
J gene: TRBJ1-1
V gene: TRBV27

CDR3 DNA: TGTGCCAGCAGCCAACAGACAGGGCGGAACTATGGCTACACCTTC
CDR3 protein: CASSQQTGRNYGYTF
clone size: .
D gene: TRBD1
CDR3 length: 15
J gene: TRBJ1-2
V gene: TRBV7-8

CDR3 DNA: TGTGCCAGCAGGTCGGGACTAGTTCCCTACGAGCAGTACTTC
CDR3 protein: CASRSGLVPYEQYF
clone size: .
D gene: TRBD2
CDR3 length: 14
J gene: TRBJ2-7
V gene: TRBV7-2